This TCR beta chain derives from a study of cytomegalovirus exposure and HLA in healthy donors. Study outcomes and limitations: Most TCR sequences were rare, but some public TCRs occurred in many donors. As a later analysis showed, a missense DCLRE1C variant was linked to trimming of TCR beta V- and J-genes.

The PCR contained 60 Vbeta and 13 Jbeta primers. Only in-frame clones appear in the TCRdb table, and some are missing; sequencing was by immunoSEQ multiplex PCR. The sample contains 150,000 to 180,000 clones, around 82% of which appear only once. Details on this clone: No antigen is known for it.

The CDR3 extends over 15 amino acids. Losses at the gene ends were 1 base for V and 12 bases for J; bases not matched to a gene: 11. In germline, CDR1 is MDHEN, CDR2 SYDVKM. This chain links TRBV28 with TRBJ2-1; 8 nucleotides match TRBD2. The sample comprised PBMCs. This receptor was obtained from a woman in her forties in good health and CMV-seropositive. The CDR3 nucleotides read TGTGCCAGCAGTTTATCAACGAGCGGGAGAATGGTGCAGTTCTTC. It yields the protein CASSLSTSGRMVQFF.